The T cell receptor beta chain described here comes from a study of blood T cell repertoires in COVID-19. Study overall: Donors in the United States, Italy and Spain gave samples during acute or convalescent COVID-19. The cDNA or gDNA used as material had been derived from T cells, B-cell-depleted T cells, or PBMCs.

CDR1 is KGHSH and CDR2 is LQKENI in the germline V gene. Trimming removed 2 bases at V and 13 bases at J, with 21 bases between. This CDR3 has 16 amino acids. Per the study methods: Nucleated cell counts were estimated from reference gene primer amplification. The protocol was immunoSEQ multiplex PCR, while the TCRdb copy is restricted to in-frame clones and leaves out a portion. The D gene and trimming were derived from the DNA, and the V and J assignments and clone size from that table. The sample has about 130,000 clones, about 88% seen once. The clonotype originates from a woman of 80 years or more with acute or convalescent COVID-19. The source material was peripheral blood. The V and J genes are TRBV18 and TRBJ1-6, with D maybe TRBD1 (5 bases). The CDR3 loop is CASSPVLEAGRVPLHF. The CDR3 bases are TGTGCCAGCTCACCAGTTCTTGAGGCAGGGAGGGTTCCCCTCCACTTT.